This passage covers 12 T cell receptor beta chains from one sample sequenced in a study of vaccination effects on CD4 cells after COVID-19. TCRdb's copy holds only in-frame clones and misses some; the assay was immunoSEQ multiplex PCR. The data hold roughly 42,000 clones, with about two thirds observed a single time. The antigens these receptors bind are not known. In the ViraFEST assay, antigen-specific CD4+ clonotypes were identified by expansion after peptide-pool stimulation. Following 10 days of culture, CD4+ T cells were isolated. Among the vaccine recipients, none had a prior SARS-CoV-2 infection, and nucleocapsid antibodies were negative. The sequencing used CD4+ T cells from PBMCs cultured with HCoV-OC43 spike peptides, collected before COVID-19 vaccination. Described subset: HCoV-OC43 spike overlapping peptide pool stimulation. The origin of the receptors is a human donor who received a COVID-19 vaccine.

The chain links TRBV5-1 to TRBJ2-5, with D possibly TRBD2 on 5 matching bases. CDR3 size: 14 residues. Deletions cut 0 bases from V and 7 bases from J, with 13 bases between. Per the germline V gene, CDR1 is SGHRS and CDR2 is YFSETQ. The chain's CDR3 is CASSLDGGSGTQYF. The CDR3 DNA sequence: TGCGCCAGCAGCTTGGATGGCGGGTCGGGGACCCAGTACTTC. The variable domain in full, completed from reference TRBV5-1 and TRBJ2-5, reads KAGVTQTPRYLIKTRGQQVTLSCSPISGHRSVSWYQQTPGQGLQFLFEYFSETQRNKGNFPGRFSGRQFSNSRSEMNVSTLELGDSALYLCASSLDGGSGTQYFGPGTRLLVL.

The table lists this clone with a few counts. The gene calls are TRBV5-4 and TRBJ1-1; D might be TRBD1 (5 bases). V was shortened by 0 bases and J by 2 bases, with 8 bases between the two germline ends. The CDR3 runs 14 residues. The germline V gene has CDR1 SGHNT and CDR2 YYREEE (reference sequence). CDR3 DNA sequence: TGTGCCAGCAGCTTGGCCAGGGCTAACACTGAAGCTTTCTTT. It is translated as CASSLARANTEAFF.

The V gene is TRBV6-5, the J gene TRBJ2-3; D not resolved. V was trimmed by 5 bases and J by 4 bases, leaving 13 bases between them. Germline lookup yields CDR1 MNHEY and CDR2 SVGAGI. This CDR3 contains 14 residues. The CDR3 nucleotides are TGTGCCAGCAGTCCGATCCTCTCCGCAGATACGCAGTATTTT. Residues: CASSPILSADTQYF.

The gene calls are TRBV11-2 and TRBJ2-5; weak D call: TRBD2 (6 bases). CDR1 SGHAT and CDR2 FQNNGV come from the germline V gene. The length of the CDR3 is 15 residues. V lost 5 bases, J lost 5 bases, and 18 bases lay in between. The CDR3 loop is CASSPGGQGRETQYF. In DNA, the CDR3 is TGTGCCAGCAGCCCCGGAGGGCAGGGACGGGAGACCCAGTACTTC.

The J gene is TRBJ2-7, the V gene TRBV5-1; tentatively, D is TRBD1 or TRBD2 (5 bases each). V dropped 4 bases and J dropped 2 bases, with 13 bases sitting between them. Germline-derived CDR1 and CDR2 are SGHRS and YFSETQ. The CDR3 contains 14 residues. CDR3 DNA: TGCGCCAGCAGCCCCGGGGACCTCGCCTACGAGCAGTACTTC. Its protein is CASSPGDLAYEQYF.

This clone was found once. CDR3 in DNA: TGCGCCAGCAGCTTTGGAGGGCCCTTGAACACTGAAGCTTTCTTT. Protein: CASSFGGPLNTEAFF. The chain has TRBV5-1 and TRBJ1-1; D not certain. Trimming shortened V by 2 bases and J by 0 bases, and 11 bases separated the two germline ends. Germline CDR1 reads SGHRS; CDR2 reads YFSETQ. This CDR3 spans 15 amino acids.

This sequence joins TRBV18 and TRBJ1-1; D perhaps matches TRBD1 (5 bases). V was shortened by 1 base and J by 1 base, with 10 bases between the two germline ends. Germline V gene lookup returns CDR1 KGHSH and CDR2 LQKENI. CDR3 length equals 15 residues. Written as DNA, the CDR3 is TGTGCCAGCTCACCACGGGGCCCGCAGAACACTGAAGCTTTCTTT. Its translation: CASSPRGPQNTEAFF.

V is TRBV2 and J is TRBJ2-1; D is uncertain. There are 13 residues in the CDR3. Trimming took 4 bases from V and 4 from J, leaving 8 bases between them. The germline V gene has CDR1 SNHLY and CDR2 FYNNEI. This chain's CDR3 is CASSVFSYNEQFF. DNA of the CDR3: TGTGCCAGCAGTGTATTTAGTTACAATGAGCAGTTCTTC.

The chain couples TRBV7-2 to TRBJ1-2, with 8 bases fitting TRBD1. This CDR3 has 13 residues. Germline V gives CDR1 SGHTA, CDR2 FQGNSA. After removal of 1 base from V and 8 bases from J, the junction contained 3 bases not matched to a gene. The CDR3 DNA reads TGTGCCAGCAGCTTAGGACAGGGGTCGGGCTACACCTTC. It encodes CASSLGQGSGYTF.

The rearrangement links TRBV10-3 to TRBJ1-4, with a tentative D call TRBD1 (6 bases). The CDR3 loop spans 16 amino acids. V was cut by 2 bases and J by 3 bases, with 13 bases left in between. Germline V gene sequence: CDR1 ENHRY, CDR2 SYGVKD. The CDR3 DNA is TGTGCCATCAGTGAGGAGGGGGTGGTAGCTAATGAAAAACTGTTTTTT. Amino acids: CAISEEGVVANEKLFF.

The chain joins TRBV18 to TRBJ1-4, with D unclear. CDR3 length equals 11 residues. Germline V gives CDR1 KGHSH, CDR2 LQKENI. V lost 3 bases to trimming and J lost 6 bases, with 2 bases between them. The CDR3, as DNA: TGTGCCAGCTCACCGGATGAAAAACTGTTTTTT. The encoded protein is CASSPDEKLFF.

The gene calls are TRBV6-5 and TRBJ1-1, with unresolved D. V was pared by 0 bases and J by 0 bases, with 11 bases between. This CDR3 is 16 amino acids long. Germline V gives CDR1 MNHEY, CDR2 SVGAGI. The CDR3 DNA follows: TGTGCCAGCAGTTACTCGAGACTGAACATGAACACTGAAGCTTTCTTT. This translates into CASSYSRLNMNTEAFF.